The T cell receptor (beta chain) under discussion was sequenced for a study of T cell changes during pregnancy in multiple sclerosis. Using immunoSEQ multiplex PCR, the repertoire was profiled, and TCRdb retains in-frame clones only, with some absent. The sample lists about 51,000 clones; approximately 94% were seen once. In germline, CDR1 is SEHNR, CDR2 FQNEAQ (reference sequence). The CDR3 is made up of 14 amino acids. Trimming removed 8 bases from V and 6 bases from J, with 17 bases in between. The material was CD4+ T cells from peripheral blood mononuclear cells, obtained in the second trimester of pregnancy. This TCR derives from a female donor with multiple sclerosis, enrolled in a pregnancy study. The gene calls are TRBV7-9 and TRBJ1-3; no clear D. The CDR3 nucleotides are TGTGCCAGCGCTAAGAGCGGATCGGAAAACACCATATATTTT. Protein product: CASAKSGSENTIYF.